Listed here are 18 T cell receptor beta chains from one sample, sequenced in a study of a mutant IDH1 vaccine in newly diagnosed glioma. These TCRs are of unknown antigen specificity. The repertoire was sequenced with immunoSEQ multiplex PCR; TCRdb's copy has only in-frame clones and lacks some. The table records 41,000 or so clones, approximately 90% of them present only once. Time point denoted: week 35, safety follow-up. Vaccination used 300 ug of mutant IDH1 20-mer peptide per dose, with topical imiquimod. The sample was PBMCs, taken from a glioma patient whose treatment included an IDH1 peptide vaccine. The receptors come from a middle-aged man with glioma.

The gene calls are TRBV7-9 and TRBJ2-1; 10 bases match TRBD1. This CDR3 has 15 amino acids. J gave up 8 bases and V 1 base, and 5 bases lay outside the gene matches. Germline V gene sequence: CDR1 SEHNR, CDR2 FQNEAQ (reference sequence). CDR3 residues: CASSLGGTGADEQFF. CDR3 nucleotide sequence: TGTGCCAGCAGCTTAGGTGGGACAGGGGCGGATGAGCAGTTCTTC.

This chain joins TRBV30 and TRBJ1-1; no clear D gene. This CDR3 comprises 16 residues. The germline V gene has CDR1 GTSNPN and CDR2 SVGIG (reference sequence). V was cut by 3 bases and J by 3 bases, with 20 bases left in between. CDR3 amino acids: CAWSAFPKGSDTEAFF. The CDR3, as DNA: TGTGCCTGGAGCGCCTTCCCCAAGGGATCGGACACTGAAGCTTTCTTT.

The chain couples TRBV7-3 to TRBJ2-7; D gene unclear. CDR1 and CDR2 (germline): SGHTA, FQGTGA. The CDR3 length is 14 residues. V was clipped by 2 bases and J by 2 bases, with 10 bases between them. The CDR3, as DNA: TGTGCCAGCAGCTTAGGCCCAACCACCTACGAGCAGTACTTC. This codes for CASSLGPTTYEQYF. The variable domain in full, completed from reference TRBV7-3 and TRBJ2-7, reads GAGVSQTPSNKVTEKGKYVELRCDPISGHTALYWYRQSLGQGPEFLIYFQGTGAADDSGLPNDRFFAVRPEGSVSTLKIQRTERGDSAVYLCASSLGPTTYEQYFGPGTRLTVT.

In regard to this clone: Other nucleotide sequences in the sample specify the same CDR3. V is TRBV7-9 and J is TRBJ1-2; 11 bases match TRBD1. V shed 6 bases, J shed 8 bases, and the junction held 8 bases outside the gene matches. This CDR3 is built from 14 residues. Germline CDR1 reads SEHNR; CDR2 reads FQNEAQ (reference sequence). The CDR3 here is CASSLGTGGRGYTF. The CDR3 nucleotides read TGTGCCAGCAGTCTCGGGACAGGGGGAAGGGGCTACACCTTC.

By frequency in the sample, this clone is medium-sized. V and J are TRBV4-3 and TRBJ2-1; the D gene could be TRBD1 or TRBD2 (6 bases each). In germline, CDR1 is LGHNA, CDR2 YSLEER. V lost 3 bases and J 8 bases, leaving 20 bases between the germline ends. This CDR3 spans 16 amino acids. The CDR3 coding sequence is TGCGCCAGCAGCCATGGGGGCCGTTCGACGGGGGATGAGCAGTTCTTC. Its translation: CASSHGGRSTGDEQFF.

The CDR3 reads CASSAGEAQSPLHF. The CDR3, as DNA: TGTGCCAGCAGCGCGGGGGAGGCCCAATCACCCCTCCACTTT. The rearrangement joins TRBV9 to TRBJ1-6; perhaps TRBD1 as D (5 bases). The CDR3 is 14 residues long. V gave up 3 bases and J gave up 10 bases, with 14 bases separating them. CDR1 is SGDLS, CDR2 YYNGEE, per germline.

V is TRBV7-9 and J is TRBJ1-4; 8 nucleotides line up with TRBD1. The CDR3 contains 15 residues. Trimming cost V 5 bases and J 5 bases; bases outside gene matches: 7. CDR1 is SEHNR and CDR2 is FQNEAQ in the germline V gene (reference sequence). The CDR3 DNA follows: TGTGCCAGCAGCCTTACAGGGGGTCCGAATGAAAAACTGTTTTTT. Its protein is CASSLTGGPNEKLFF.

V gene TRBV5-1 combines with J gene TRBJ2-5; 12 nucleotides agree with TRBD2. The CDR3 sequence is 15 residues long. Germline V gene data show CDR1 as SGHRS and CDR2 as YFSETQ. J lost 4 bases, V lost 7 bases, and 8 bases had no gene match. CDR3 sequence: CASSGLAGIGETQYF. In DNA form, the CDR3 reads TGCGCCAGCTCAGGACTAGCGGGAATTGGAGAGACCCAGTACTTC.

The V gene is TRBV19, the J gene TRBJ1-4, with TRBD1 identical over 7 bases. The CDR3 covers 14 residues. The V gene end was trimmed by 5 bases and the J gene end by 8 bases; junction bases not matched to a gene: 8. CDR1 LNHDA and CDR2 SQIVND come from the germline V gene (reference sequence). The chain's CDR3 is CASSVGTASEKLFF. The DNA for the CDR3 is TGTGCCAGTAGTGTCGGGACAGCTAGCGAAAAACTGTTTTTT. The full variable domain, rest sourced from reference TRBV19 and TRBJ1-4, is DGGITQSPKYLFRKEGQNVTLSCEQNLNHDAMYWYRQDPGQGLRLIYYSQIVNDFQKGDIAEGYSVSREKKESFPLTVTSAQKNPTAFYLCASSVGTASEKLFFGSGTQLSVL.

The gene calls are TRBV7-9 and TRBJ2-5; D may be TRBD1 (5 bases). The CDR3 covers 15 residues. Germline V lookup: CDR1 SEHNR, CDR2 FQNEAQ (reference sequence). V was cut by 4 bases and J by 5 bases, with 17 bases left in between. The CDR3 region is CASSYSGLSGETQYF. CDR3 bases: TGTGCCAGCAGCTACTCAGGGTTGAGTGGGGAGACCCAGTACTTC.

The CDR3 DNA is TGTGCCAGCAGCTTAGGAGGGTTTGAGCAGTTCTTC. Protein: CASSLGGFEQFF. The genes are TRBV7-9 and TRBJ2-1, with TRBD2 as a possible D gene (5 bases). The CDR3 length is 12 residues. Germline values: CDR1 SEHNR, CDR2 FQNEAQ (reference sequence). The germline V and J ends were trimmed by 1 base and 9 bases, with 7 bases remaining between them. Together with reference TRBV7-9 and TRBJ2-1, the CDR3 gives the full variable domain: DTGVSQNPRHKITKRGQNVTFRCDPISEHNRLYWYRQTLGQGPEFLTYFQNEAQLEKSRLLSDRFSAERPKGSFSTLEIQRTEQGDSAMYLCASSLGGFEQFFGPGTRLTVL.

The chain is built from TRBV30 and TRBJ1-6; D not certain. This CDR3 has 13 residues. Per the germline V gene, CDR1 is GTSNPN and CDR2 is SVGIG (reference sequence). Trimming removed 7 bases at V and 7 bases at J, with 14 bases between. CDR3 sequence reads: CASRLIKNSPLHF. DNA for the CDR3: TGTGCCTCCCGGCTGATAAAAAATTCACCCCTCCACTTT.

The chain uses TRBV11-2 and TRBJ2-1; tentative D call: TRBD2 (5 bases). Trimming stripped 4 bases from V and 7 bases from J, with 20 bases between. Germline CDR1 and CDR2: SGHAT and FQNNGV. CDR3 length: 16 residues. In DNA, the CDR3 is TGTGCCAGCAGCTCCATACGGGGTCCTGTGCGAAATGAGCAGTTCTTC. This codes for CASSSIRGPVRNEQFF.

This clone occurred once. The chain has TRBV15 and TRBJ2-1, with TRBD1 matching over 7 bases. The V segment lost 4 bases and the J segment 4 bases; nucleotides outside the gene matches: 7. CDR1 is LNHNV and CDR2 is YYDKDF in the germline V gene (reference sequence). The CDR3 is made up of 15 amino acids. CDR3 bases: TGTGCCACCAGCATACTAGGGACAGAATACAATGAGCAGTTCTTC. It codes for CATSILGTEYNEQFF.

In DNA form, the CDR3 reads TGCGCCAGCAGCCAAGAACCTAGCGGGCGCACAGATACGCAGTATTTT. It codes for CASSQEPSGRTDTQYF. The V and J genes are TRBV4-3 and TRBJ2-3; TRBD2 aligns across 8 bases. Germline V gene lookup returns CDR1 LGHNA and CDR2 YSLEER. The CDR3 contains 16 residues. Trimming at V came to 0 bases and at J to 1 base, leaving 3 bases not matched to a gene.

V gene TRBV4-3 combines with J gene TRBJ2-7; 12 bases fit TRBD1. Trimming removed 0 bases from V and 7 bases from J; junction bases left unmatched: 10. Looked up from germline, CDR1 is LGHNA and CDR2 is YSLEER. There are 17 residues in the CDR3. The CDR3 DNA reads as TGCGCCAGCAGCCAAGATTTAACCGGGACAGGGGGCAGGGAGCAGTACTTC. Amino acid sequence: CASSQDLTGTGGREQYF.

The chain couples TRBV28 to TRBJ2-7; D is possibly TRBD1 (5 bases). Trimming shortened V by 6 bases and J by 4 bases, and 16 bases separated the two germline ends. The germline V gene has CDR1 MDHEN and CDR2 SYDVKM. This CDR3 is built from 14 residues. The CDR3 here is CASRDSFTSYEQYF. CDR3 bases: TGTGCCAGCAGAGACAGTTTTACTTCTTACGAGCAGTACTTC.

This clone has a handful of counts. The chain joins TRBV14 to TRBJ2-7, with D possibly being TRBD1 or TRBD2 (5 bases each). Trimming pared 1 base from V and 2 bases from J, leaving 9 bases between. The CDR3 contains 14 residues. Germline V gene sequence: CDR1 SGHDN, CDR2 FVKESK. Here the CDR3 DNA reads TGTGCCAGCAGCCAAGGGACGGGACCCTACGAGCAGTACTTC. It specifies CASSQGTGPYEQYF.